The 27 T cell receptor beta chains presented below share a single source sample, sequenced in a study of shared clonotypes between healthy human individuals. Libraries were prepared by immunoSEQ multiplex PCR; TCRdb keeps only in-frame clonotypes and omits some of them. Of about 960,000 clones listed, 76% are singletons. The sequenced sample consisted of memory CD4+ T cells sorted from blood. The subset: CD45RA-negative fraction. The source of these receptors is a young man in good health.

This chain connects TRBV7-2 to TRBJ2-1; D gene unclear. CDR1 and CDR2 from the germline V gene are SGHTA and FQGNSA. This CDR3 is built from 14 residues. Deletions cut 5 bases from V and 0 bases from J, with 8 bases between. This CDR3 is CASSRPGSYNEQFF. The CDR3 DNA reads as TGTGCCAGCAGCCGGCCTGGCTCCTACAATGAGCAGTTCTTC.

The chain couples TRBV7-2 to TRBJ2-7; unclear D gene. V lost 0 bases, J lost 0 bases, and 12 bases lay in between. The germline CDR1 and CDR2 sequences are SGHTA and FQGNSA. CDR3 length equals 16 residues. The CDR3 protein is CASSLAYTVSSYEQYF. The DNA of the CDR3 is TGTGCCAGCAGCTTAGCGTACACGGTGAGCTCCTACGAGCAGTACTTC.

There are a few counts of this clone. Written as DNA, the CDR3 is TGTGCCAGCAGCTTAACTTCGACAGTTCACGAGCAGTACTTC. The encoded protein is CASSLTSTVHEQYF. V and J are TRBV13 and TRBJ2-7; D is perhaps TRBD1 (5 bases). V was shortened by 2 bases and J by 5 bases, with 13 bases between the two germline ends. The germline CDR1 and CDR2 sequences are PRHDT and FYEKMQ (reference sequence). The CDR3 has 14 residues.

The chain is built from TRBV12-2 and TRBJ1-5; the tabulated D call, TRBD1, remains unverified against the DNA. TRBV12-2 is reported as a pseudogene. This CDR3 has 17 amino acids. The CDR3 here is CASRLVKAGRGIQPQHF. The CDR3 DNA reads as TGTGCAAGTCGCTTAGTGAAGGCTGGCAGGGGAATTCAGCCCCAGCATTTT.

This chain connects TRBV7-2 to TRBJ2-1; weak D call: TRBD1 (6 bases). Trimming removed 4 bases at V and 5 bases at J, with 12 bases between. This CDR3 is built from 14 residues. Germline V gives CDR1 SGHTA, CDR2 FQGNSA. Here the CDR3 DNA reads TGTGCCAGCAGCTCCCTGGACAGCCACAATGAGCAGTTCTTC. Translating it yields CASSSLDSHNEQFF.

This clone was counted a single time. V usage is TRBV5-4 and J usage is TRBJ2-7, with D hard to call. V lost 0 bases and J lost 0, with 4 bases in between. Germline V lookup: CDR1 SGHNT, CDR2 YYREEE (reference sequence). This CDR3 comprises 13 residues. Here the CDR3 reads CASSLETSYEQYF. CDR3 DNA: TGTGCCAGCAGCTTGGAGACCTCCTACGAGCAGTACTTC.

This clone showed up just a few times. This chain uses TRBV30 with TRBJ1-1; D is uncertain. The germline V gene has CDR1 GTSNPN and CDR2 SVGIG (reference sequence). This CDR3 comprises 13 residues. V shed 0 bases and J shed 3 bases, with 8 bases lying between them. CDR3 loop: CAWSVRVDTEAFF. Written as DNA, the CDR3 is TGTGCCTGGAGTGTACGGGTGGACACTGAAGCTTTCTTT. Variable domain in full (rest from reference TRBV30 and TRBJ1-1): SQTIHQWPATLVQPVGSPLSLECTVEGTSNPNLYWYRQAAGRGLQLLFYSVGIGQISSEVPQNLSASRPQDRQFILSSKKLLLSDSGFYLCAWSVRVDTEAFFGQGTRLTVV.

V usage is TRBV6-1 and J usage is TRBJ2-2; TRBD2 is a possible D gene (5 bases). Germline-derived CDR1 and CDR2 are MNHNS and SASEGT. V lost 4 bases and J lost 6, with 18 bases in between. CDR3 length equals 16 residues. The CDR3 nucleotides are TGTGCCAGCAGTGGGACTCCACTAAGCCCCGCCGGGGAGCTGTTTTTT. Protein: CASSGTPLSPAGELFF.

This clone was found many times. The CDR3 reads CAITGAKGTDTQYF. The CDR3 bases are TGTGCCATCACGGGGGCGAAGGGGACAGATACGCAGTATTTT. The chain uses TRBV10-3 and TRBJ2-3; either TRBD1 or TRBD2 may fit D (6 bases each). This CDR3 contains 14 residues. Germline V gene sequence: CDR1 ENHRY, CDR2 SYGVKD. V was shortened by 7 bases and J by 3 bases, with 14 bases between the two germline ends.

At least ten counts were recorded for this clone. CDR3 region: CASSAGRTSGYNEQFF. The CDR3 DNA reads as TGTGCCAGTAGTGCAGGGAGGACTAGCGGTTACAATGAGCAGTTCTTC. V gene TRBV19 combines with J gene TRBJ2-1; 10 bases are a match to TRBD2. Losses at the gene ends were 5 bases for V and 4 bases for J; bases not matched to a gene: 8. The CDR3 has 16 amino acids. Germline-derived CDR1 and CDR2 are LNHDA and SQIVND (reference sequence).

This clone has at least ten counts. J is TRBJ2-5 and V is TRBV30; no firm D call. The V gene's germline CDR1 is GTSNPN and CDR2 SVGIG (reference sequence). The CDR3 loop spans 13 amino acids. Trimming took off 0 bases at V and 2 bases at J, with 7 bases between the two ends. The CDR3 DNA reads as TGTGCCTGGAGTGTAATCCAGCAAGAGACCCAGTACTTC. Translated, it gives CAWSVIQQETQYF.

The V call is TRBV7-9, the J call TRBJ1-4; D gene ambiguous. The ends were cut back, 4 bases at V and 2 bases at J, with 11 bases in the middle. The CDR3 covers 15 residues. The germline CDR1 and CDR2 sequences are SEHNR and FQNEAQ (reference sequence). The CDR3 protein is CASSYNSATNEKLFF. The CDR3 bases are TGTGCCAGCAGCTATAACAGCGCTACTAATGAAAAACTGTTTTTT.

The rearrangement joins TRBV7-3 to TRBJ2-5; 7 bases match TRBD1. CDR3 length: 13 amino acids. CDR1 is SGHTA and CDR2 is FQGTGA in the germline V gene. V shed 4 bases and J 2 bases; nucleotides not matched to a gene: 1. The CDR3 bases are TGTGCCAGCAGCTGGACAGGTCAAGAGACCCAGTACTTC. It codes for CASSWTGQETQYF.

As concerns this clone: This sample includes further DNA sequences coding for the same CDR3. This chain joins TRBV30 and TRBJ1-2; 8 positions agree with TRBD1. The CDR3 has 12 residues. Germline V gene data show CDR1 as GTSNPN and CDR2 as SVGIG (reference sequence). J was trimmed by 4 bases and V by 8 bases; bases with no gene match: 6. The CDR3 sequence is CAKGQEGYGYTF. The DNA of the CDR3 is TGTGCCAAGGGACAGGAGGGCTATGGCTACACCTTC.

The V and J genes are TRBV7-8 and TRBJ1-4; TRBD1 is a possible D gene (5 bases). The germline V gene has CDR1 SGHVS and CDR2 FQNEAQ. The CDR3 is made up of 15 amino acids. Trimming stripped 7 bases from V and 6 bases from J, with 18 bases between. CDR3 loop: CASTSPGTGDEKLFF. The CDR3 DNA is TGTGCCAGCACTTCCCCCGGGACGGGAGATGAAAAACTGTTTTTT.

The CDR3 is CASSPPGQKNTEAFF. The CDR3 DNA follows: TGCGCCAGCAGCCCACCGGGACAGAAGAACACTGAAGCTTTCTTT. The chain recombines TRBV4-1 with TRBJ1-1; 7 bases are shared with TRBD1. The length of the CDR3 is 15 residues. The V gene end was trimmed by 4 bases and the J gene end by 1 base; junction bases not matched to a gene: 6. In germline, CDR1 is MGHRA, CDR2 YSYEKL.

The chain is built from TRBV11-2 and TRBJ1-2; 8 bases align to TRBD1. Germline V gene lookup returns CDR1 SGHAT and CDR2 FQNNGV. The V gene end was trimmed by 0 bases and the J gene end by 4 bases; junction bases not matched to a gene: 4. CDR3 size: 15 residues. DNA of the CDR3: TGTGCCAGCAGCTTAGATAGACAGGGGATCTATGGCTACACCTTC. Its translation: CASSLDRQGIYGYTF. Variable domain in full (rest from reference TRBV11-2 and TRBJ1-2): EAGVAQSPRYKIIEKRQSVAFWCNPISGHATLYWYQQILGQGPKLLIQFQNNGVVDDSQLPKDRFSAERLKGVDSTLKIQPAKLEDSAVYLCASSLDRQGIYGYTFGSGTRLTVV.

J is TRBJ1-6 and V is TRBV6-5, with D unclear. CDR3 length equals 13 residues. The V and J ends lost 0 bases and 12 bases respectively, with 9 bases between them. The germline V gene encodes CDR1 MNHEY and CDR2 SVGAGI. CDR3 protein: CASSYSRSGPLHF. The CDR3, as DNA: TGTGCCAGCAGTTACTCGAGAAGTGGACCCCTCCACTTT.

With regard to this clone: Additional DNA sequences in this sample encode the identical CDR3. The chain has TRBV29-1 and TRBJ1-2, with D maybe TRBD1 (6 bases). The CDR3 is 14 residues long. Trimming took off 4 bases at V and 2 bases at J, with 14 bases between the two ends. Per the germline V gene, CDR1 is SQVTM and CDR2 is ANQGSEA. Written as DNA, the CDR3 is TGCAGCGTTGGGGTTTCCGGGGGCAACTATGGCTACACCTTC. Its translation: CSVGVSGGNYGYTF.

A remark on this clone: Other DNA sequences in the sample encode the same CDR3. This chain connects TRBV4-3 to TRBJ2-7, with D possibly called TRBD1 or TRBD2 (5 bases each). The CDR3 sequence is 13 residues long. V was shortened by 0 bases and J by 4 bases, with 7 bases between the two germline ends. Germline CDR1 reads LGHNA; CDR2 reads YSLEER. The CDR3 sequence is CASSQERGYEQYF. DNA of the CDR3: TGCGCCAGCAGCCAAGAGAGGGGATACGAGCAGTACTTC.

This chain joins TRBV6-1 and TRBJ2-3; D remains unclear. CDR1 MNHNS and CDR2 SASEGT come from the germline V gene. The CDR3 contains 17 residues. V was pared by 2 bases and J by 2 bases, with 17 bases between. CDR3 DNA: TGTGCCAGCAGTGAACGAAGAGGCGCACCTAACACAGATACGCAGTATTTT. Protein product: CASSERRGAPNTDTQYF.

This chain joins TRBV27 and TRBJ1-6, with TRBD1 as a possible D gene (5 bases). CDR1 is MNHEY, CDR2 SMNVEV, per germline (reference sequence). The V gene lost 4 bases and the J gene lost 3 bases, with 10 bases spanning the gap. The CDR3 runs 15 residues. As DNA, the CDR3 is TGTGCCAGCAGTTGGAGGGACGGCTATAATTCACCCCTCCACTTT. It is translated as CASSWRDGYNSPLHF.

The chain employs TRBV29-1 and TRBJ2-5; 7 nucleotides line up with TRBD1. The trim removed 8 bases at V and 7 bases at J, leaving 7 bases unmatched. CDR1 and CDR2 from the germline V gene are SQVTM and ANQGSEA. The CDR3 extends over 11 amino acids. The CDR3 sequence is CSLGQVWTQYF. The CDR3 DNA reads as TGCAGCTTAGGACAGGTCTGGACCCAGTACTTC.

V gene TRBV9 combines with J gene TRBJ2-7; 8 nucleotides agree with TRBD1. The CDR3 spans 11 residues. The V gene's germline CDR1 is SGDLS and CDR2 YYNGEE. V dropped 7 bases and J dropped 4; count of bases not matched to a gene: 1. CDR3 in amino acids: CASGTGYEQYF. The CDR3, as DNA: TGTGCCAGCGGGACAGGATACGAGCAGTACTTC.

The chain employs TRBV18 and TRBJ1-4; D may be TRBD1 (5 bases). The CDR3 has 16 residues. V was shortened by 3 bases and J by 2 bases, with 13 bases between the two germline ends. Germline V gene lookup returns CDR1 KGHSH and CDR2 LQKENI. CDR3 DNA: TGTGCCAGCTCACCCCTCGGGAGGGGCACTAATGAAAAACTGTTTTTT. The encoded protein is CASSPLGRGTNEKLFF.

CDR3 sequence reads: CASSLMGTIQETQYF. The DNA of the CDR3 is TGTGCCAGCAGCTTAATGGGTACAATCCAAGAGACCCAGTACTTC. This chain uses TRBV7-3 with TRBJ2-5, with D unresolved. V dropped 1 base and J dropped 1 base, with 10 bases sitting between them. CDR1 is SGHTA and CDR2 is FQGTGA in the germline V gene. The CDR3 is made up of 15 amino acids.

This clone was seen a handful of times. The V gene is TRBV10-3, the J gene TRBJ1-2, with 8 bases matching TRBD1. V was clipped by 10 bases and J by 5 bases; unmatched bases: 9. The CDR3 contains 13 residues. Germline V gene lookup returns CDR1 ENHRY and CDR2 SYGVKD. Here the CDR3 reads CATHQGAEYGYTF. DNA for the CDR3: TGTGCCACCCACCAGGGGGCCGAGTATGGCTACACCTTC.